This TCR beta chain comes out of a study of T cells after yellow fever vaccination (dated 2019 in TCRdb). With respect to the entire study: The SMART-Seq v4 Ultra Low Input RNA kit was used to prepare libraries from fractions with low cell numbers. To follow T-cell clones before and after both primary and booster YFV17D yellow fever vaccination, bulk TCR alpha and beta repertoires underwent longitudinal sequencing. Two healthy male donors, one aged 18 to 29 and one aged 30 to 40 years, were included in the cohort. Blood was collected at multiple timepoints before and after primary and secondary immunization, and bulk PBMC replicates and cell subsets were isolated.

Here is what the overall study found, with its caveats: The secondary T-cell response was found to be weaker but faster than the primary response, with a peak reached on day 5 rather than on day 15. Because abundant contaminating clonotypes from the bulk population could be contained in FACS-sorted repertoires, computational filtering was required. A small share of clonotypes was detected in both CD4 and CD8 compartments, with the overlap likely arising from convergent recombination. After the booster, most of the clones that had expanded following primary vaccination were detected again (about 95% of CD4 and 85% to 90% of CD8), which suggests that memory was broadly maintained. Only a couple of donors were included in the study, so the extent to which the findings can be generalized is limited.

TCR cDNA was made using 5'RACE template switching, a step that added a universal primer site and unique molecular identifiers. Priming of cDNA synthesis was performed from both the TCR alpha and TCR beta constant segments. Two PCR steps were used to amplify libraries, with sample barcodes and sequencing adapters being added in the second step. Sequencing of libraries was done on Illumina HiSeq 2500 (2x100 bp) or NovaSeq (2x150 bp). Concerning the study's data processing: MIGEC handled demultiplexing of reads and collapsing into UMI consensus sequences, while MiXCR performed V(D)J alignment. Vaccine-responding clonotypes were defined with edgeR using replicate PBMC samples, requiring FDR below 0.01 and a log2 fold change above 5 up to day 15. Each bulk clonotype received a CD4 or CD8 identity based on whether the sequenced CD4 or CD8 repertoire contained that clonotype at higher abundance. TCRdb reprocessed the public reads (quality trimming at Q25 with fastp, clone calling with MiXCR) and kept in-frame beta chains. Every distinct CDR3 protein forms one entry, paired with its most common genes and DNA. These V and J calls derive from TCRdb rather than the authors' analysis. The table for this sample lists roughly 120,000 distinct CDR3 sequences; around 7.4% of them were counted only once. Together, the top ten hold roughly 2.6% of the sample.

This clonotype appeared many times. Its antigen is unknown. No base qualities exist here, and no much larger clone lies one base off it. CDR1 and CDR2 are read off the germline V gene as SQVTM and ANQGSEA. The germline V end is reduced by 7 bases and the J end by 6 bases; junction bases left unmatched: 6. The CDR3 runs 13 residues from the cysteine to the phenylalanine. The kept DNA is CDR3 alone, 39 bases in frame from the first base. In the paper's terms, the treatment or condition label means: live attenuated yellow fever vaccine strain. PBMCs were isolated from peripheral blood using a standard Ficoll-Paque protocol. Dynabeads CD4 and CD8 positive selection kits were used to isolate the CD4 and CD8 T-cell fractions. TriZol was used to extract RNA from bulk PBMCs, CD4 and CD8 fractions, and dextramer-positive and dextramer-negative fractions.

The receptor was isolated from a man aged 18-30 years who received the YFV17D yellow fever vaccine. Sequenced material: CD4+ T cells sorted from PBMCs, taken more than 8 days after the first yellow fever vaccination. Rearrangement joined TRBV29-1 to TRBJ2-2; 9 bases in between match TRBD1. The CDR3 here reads CSGRDRGSGELFF. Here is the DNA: TGCAGCGGAAGAGACAGGGGGTCCGGGGAGCTGTTTTTT.